This TCR beta chain was recorded in a study of blood T cell repertoires in COVID-19. Study summary: Samples came from the United States, Italy and Spain, spanning acute and convalescent COVID-19. Sources were T cells, B-cell-depleted T cells, or PBMCs; the material itself was cDNA or gDNA.

The CDR3 is 14 residues long. Germline-derived CDR1 and CDR2 are SQVTM and ANQGSEA. J lost 6 bases, V lost 7 bases, and 12 bases had no gene match. Authors' data handling: Cell counts per sample came from amplifying reference gene primers. The table came from immunoSEQ multiplex PCR; TCRdb's copy has only in-frame clones and leaves some out. The V and J calls and clone size were taken over from that table, and D and trimming were inferred from the DNA. The sample yields 190,000 or so clones, roughly 73% seen once. The receptor was isolated from a woman of 80 years or more with active or convalescent COVID-19. Sequenced material: peripheral blood. The chain carries TRBV29-1 and TRBJ2-7; 10 nucleotides match TRBD1. The CDR3 nucleotides are TGCAGCGCGGGACAGGGGCGACTTACCTCCGAGCAGTACTTC. Translating it yields CSAGQGRLTSEQYF.